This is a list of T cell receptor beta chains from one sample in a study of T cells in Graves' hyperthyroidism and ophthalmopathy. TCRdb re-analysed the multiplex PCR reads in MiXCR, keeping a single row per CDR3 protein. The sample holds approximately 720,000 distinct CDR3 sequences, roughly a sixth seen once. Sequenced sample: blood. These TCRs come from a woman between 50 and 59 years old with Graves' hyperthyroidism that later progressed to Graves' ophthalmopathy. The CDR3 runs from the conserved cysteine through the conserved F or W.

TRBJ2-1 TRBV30 CAWSVGSYNEQFF
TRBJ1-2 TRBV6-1 CASSKPSPLYGYTF
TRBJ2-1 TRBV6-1 CASSIVVDSSNNEQFF
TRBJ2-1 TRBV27 CASSFGGLSGGYEQFF
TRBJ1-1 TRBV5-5 CASSLLGLDTEAFF
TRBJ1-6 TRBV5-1 CASSEPGLLSPLHF
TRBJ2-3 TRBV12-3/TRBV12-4 CASSTRGLAGASTDTQYF
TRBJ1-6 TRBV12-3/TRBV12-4 CASSLQRNSPLHF
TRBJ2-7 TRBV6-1 CASSEWGQDYEQYF
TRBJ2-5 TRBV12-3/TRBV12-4 CASNPSGAPQQTQYF
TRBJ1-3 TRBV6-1 CASSVNSGNTIYF
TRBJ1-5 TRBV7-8 CASSLVAVQGNQPQHF
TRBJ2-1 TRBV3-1 CASSQDGLAYNEQFF
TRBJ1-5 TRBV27 CASSKQGQGINQPQHF